These 28 T cell receptor delta chains share one sample of origin, sequenced in a study of γδ T cells in repeated Plasmodium falciparum infection (dated by TCRdb to about 2021). Library construction relied on multiplex PCR. Sequencing took place on an Illumina MiSeq. TCRdb called clones from the public reads with CATT, and repeated DNA sequences were later combined into one row. The sample records roughly 90,000 delta-chain clones, over 0.9% of which are singletons. The ten largest clones represent just under 10% of the sample. For bulk TCR repertoire analysis, Vgamma9/Vdelta2+ and Vdelta2-negative gammadelta T cell populations were flow-sorted out of peripheral blood mononuclear cells. Material for sequencing was gamma-delta T cells from blood. The receptors were sampled from a pool of human donors (malaria-infected and uninfected, not separated).

To note about this clone: A far larger clone is one base from this, pointing to a likely read error. The same CDR3 arises from other DNA sequences in this sample as well. The V gene is TRDV2, the J gene TRDJ1, with D possibly TRDD3 on 6 matching bases. Matching the DNA to germline supplied the J gene, which TCRdb does not give. The length of the CDR3 is 16 residues. Germline CDR1 and CDR2: GEAIGNYY and EKD. The CDR3 loop reads CACDSLGPTGTDKLIF. Here the CDR3 DNA reads TGTGCCTGTGACTCCCTGGGGCCTACCGGGACCGACAAACTCATCTTT.

As concerns this clone: A read error is the likely source, as a far larger clone sits one nucleotide away. Additional DNA sequences in this sample encode the identical CDR3. The CDR3 here is CACDTGWGIIQRYTDKLIF. For the CDR3, the DNA is TGTGCCTGTGACACCGGCTGGGGGATAATACAGCGGTACACCGATAAGCTCATCTTT. No J gene was called, and the V gene is TRDV2; the table assigns TRDD3, which was not confirmed against the DNA. The CDR3 is 19 amino acids. Germline V gene data show CDR1 as GEAIGNYY and CDR2 as EKD.

This clone has only a few counts. With a far larger clone one base away, a read error is the likely cause. The sample carries other DNA sequences with the same CDR3. This chain joins TRDV1 and TRDJ1; D is uncertain. The J gene, not given by TCRdb, was assigned here from a germline match of the nucleotide sequence. From germline, CDR1 is TSWWSYY and CDR2 QGS. The CDR3 is 20 amino acids. Trimming took off 1 base at V and 0 bases at J, with 24 bases between the two ends. CDR3 sequence: CALGEPATQVVMAYTDKLIF. CDR3 in DNA: TGTGCTCTTGGGGAACCCGCGACTCAGGTAGTGATGGCGTACACCGATAAACTCATCTTT.

Turning to this clone: With a far larger clone one base away, a read error is the likely cause. Other DNA sequences of this sample code for an identical CDR3. The CDR3 DNA reads TGTGCTCTTGGGGAACTTCGGACCTGGGGGAGTACAAAACTCATCTTC. Its translation is CALGELRTWGSTKLIF. This chain uses TRDV1 with TRDJ1, with TRDD3 matching over 8 bases. Germline loops: CDR1 TSWWSYY, CDR2 QGS. The CDR3 is 16 amino acids.

This clone has a count of ten or more. A much larger clone sits a single nucleotide away, making a read error possible. This sample includes further DNA sequences coding for the same CDR3. The chain uses TRDV1 and TRDJ1, with D tentatively TRDD2 or TRDD3 (5 bases each). CDR3 size: 13 residues. Germline assignment: CDR1 TSWWSYY and CDR2 QGS. The CDR3 sequence is CALGEPSPSKLIF. CDR3 in DNA: TGTGCCCTTGGGGAACCGTCTCCTTCTAAACTCATCTTT.

Comment on this clone: A far larger clone is one base from this, pointing to a likely read error. This chain connects TRDV1 to TRDJ1, with 8 nucleotides matching TRDD3. TCRdb lists no J gene, so it was determined here by aligning the DNA to germline. Trimming took 2 bases from V and 0 from J; bases not matched to a gene: 20. From germline, CDR1 is TSWWSYY and CDR2 QGS. This CDR3 has 21 amino acids. CDR3 region: CALGESPSFTFGGGYTDKLIF. DNA of the CDR3: TGTGCTCTTGGGGAATCACCCTCATTTACGTTTGGTGGGGGATACACCGATAAACTCATCTTT.

Worth noting for this clone: A far larger clone lies a single base away; this is likely a read error. This CDR3 is also generated by other DNA sequences in the sample. The chain has TRDV2 and TRDJ1, with TRDD3 matching 7 bases. No J gene is reported in TCRdb; it was inferred here by comparing the DNA with germline. J lost 0 bases, V lost 3 bases, and 18 bases had no gene match. CDR1 and CDR2 from the germline V gene are GEAIGNYY and EKD. The CDR3 contains 19 residues. CDR3 region: CACDLLDLGVPSYTDKLIF. Here the CDR3 DNA reads TGTGCCTGTGACCTCTTGGACCTGGGGGTCCCGTCGTACACCGATAAACTCATCTTT.

This clone was counted between two and nine times. TCRdb has a much larger clone's protein, which differs at residue 17 from the translation of this DNA, likely because of a read error; what is shown is the protein translated from the DNA. This sequence joins TRDV1 and TRDJ2; 10 bases are shared with TRDD3. The CDR3 consists of 20 residues. From germline, CDR1 is TSWWSYY and CDR2 QGS. For the CDR3, the DNA is TGTGCTCTTGGGGAGCAATTTTTCCTTTCGCAGGGGGATACGGCAGCAAAACTCTTCTTT. Encoded protein: CALGEQFFLSQGDTAAKLFF.

This clone was observed a few times. A far more abundant clone sits one base away, making this likely a read error. Other DNA sequences within the sample encode an identical CDR3. The CDR3 DNA sequence: TGTGCCTGCGACACCGTCACGCCAGGGGCCAGGGACACCCGACAGATGTTTTTC. Its protein product is CACDTVTPGARDTRQMFF. V is TRDV2 and J is TRDJ3, with D uncertain. TCRdb carries no J gene annotation; the J gene was assigned here by matching the DNA with germline. Germline V CDR1 and CDR2: GEAIGNYY, EKD. This CDR3 region has 18 residues.

There are a few counts of this clone. Translating this DNA gives a protein that differs at residue 6 from the TCRdb one, which belongs to a much larger clone; a read error is likely, and the protein shown is this translation. The CDR3 region is CACDTTVVGPKGDTDKLIF. Here the CDR3 DNA reads TGTGCCTGTGACACCACGGTCGTGGGGCCTAAGGGGGACACCGATAAACTCATCTTT. This chain uses TRDV2 with TRDJ1; TRDD3 might be the D (5 bases). Here the J gene came from matching the DNA to germline, since TCRdb omits it. Germline V CDR1 and CDR2: GEAIGNYY, EKD. Trimming removed 0 bases at V and 0 bases at J, with 22 bases between. CDR3 length: 19 amino acids.

Remarks on this clone: It is likely a read error: a sequence one base away is far more abundant. Other DNA sequences in this specimen translate into the identical CDR3. The gene calls are TRDV1 and TRDJ4; D might be TRDD3 (5 bases). Germline CDR1 is TSWWSYY and CDR2 is QGS. CDR3 length: 15 residues. The CDR3, as DNA: TGCGCTCTTGGGGAACTCGACCCCCTGGCCAGACCCCTGATCTTT. It specifies CALGELDPLARPLIF.

A note on this clone: This likely stems from a read error, as it lies one base from a far larger clone. The sample carries other DNA sequences with the same CDR3. The chain recombines TRDV1 with TRDJ1; 9 nucleotides align to TRDD3. Germline V gene data show CDR1 as TSWWSYY and CDR2 as QGS. The CDR3 sequence is 18 residues long. CDR3: CALGGYEMGDKGTDKLIF. The CDR3 nucleotides read TGTGCTCTTGGGGGATACGAAATGGGGGATAAAGGCACCGATAAACTCATATTT.

This clone was picked up many times. It differs at one base from a far larger clone, so likely a read error. Other nucleotide sequences from this sample produce the same CDR3. V is TRDV1 and J is TRDJ1; 7 bases agree with TRDD3. J lost 1 base, V lost 3 bases, and 23 bases had no gene match. The CDR3 runs 21 residues. CDR1 and CDR2 from the germline V gene are TSWWSYY and QGS. This chain's CDR3 is CALGERGFASTWGPPTDKLIF. In DNA form, the CDR3 reads TGTGCTCTTGGGGAGCGGGGCTTCGCCTCGACCTGGGGGCCCCCCACCGATAAACTCATCTTT.

This clone was found a few times. TCRdb records a much larger clone's protein for this DNA, with a difference at residue 9 that likely arises from a read error; the protein given is the translation of the DNA. This sequence joins TRDV1 and TRDJ1; weak D call: TRDD2 (6 bases). No J gene is reported in TCRdb; it was inferred here by comparing the DNA with germline. This CDR3 contains 18 residues. Trimming left V 5 bases short and J 1 base short, with 23 bases between. The germline gives CDR1 TSWWSYY, CDR2 QGS. The CDR3 loop reads CALGPPPSVVGVTDKLIF. The CDR3 nucleotides are TGTGCTCTTGGGCCTCCTCCTTCCGTCGTAGGAGTCACCGATAAACTCATCTTT.

Concerning this clone: Translating this DNA gives a protein that differs at residue 9 from the TCRdb one, which belongs to a much larger clone; a read error is likely, and the protein shown is this translation. V and J are TRDV2 and TRDJ1; 9 bases fit TRDD3. TCRdb carries no J gene annotation; the J gene was assigned here by matching the DNA with germline. The CDR3 has 18 amino acids. The V gene end was trimmed by 0 bases and the J gene end by 0 bases; junction bases not matched to a gene: 10. Germline values: CDR1 GEAIGNYY, CDR2 EKD. The CDR3 region is CACDTRGILTYHTDKLIF. The DNA for the CDR3 is TGTGCCTGTGACACCCGGGGGATACTCACCTACCACACCGATAAACTCATCTTT.

About this clone: TCRdb pairs this DNA with a much larger clone's protein that differs at residue 7, likely a read error; the protein shown was translated from the DNA. The chain carries TRDV1 and TRDJ1; 11 bases are a match to TRDD3. Since TCRdb gives no J gene, matching the DNA to germline was used here to assign it. The CDR3 is made up of 16 amino acids. From germline, CDR1 is TSWWSYY and CDR2 QGS. V gave up 3 bases and J gave up 8 bases; unmatched junction bases: 11. CDR3 sequence (DNA): TGTGCTCTTGGGGACCCTTCTGGGGGATACATGGACAAACTCATCTTT. This codes for CALGDPSGGYMDKLIF.

This clone was detected only a few times. A read error is the likely source, as a far larger clone sits one nucleotide away. Other nucleotide sequences in the sample specify the same CDR3. The chain recombines TRDV2 with TRDJ1; 10 bases map to TRDD3. No J segment appears in TCRdb, so it was assigned here by matching the sequence to germline. Germline CDR1 and CDR2: GEAIGNYY and EKD. The CDR3 runs 15 residues. CDR3 region: CACDGLGDNSDKLIF. The DNA of the CDR3 is TGCGCCTGTGACGGGCTGGGGGATAACTCCGATAAACTCATCTTT.

This clone was picked up a small number of times. TCRdb records a much larger clone's protein for this DNA, with a difference at residue 16 that likely arises from a read error; the protein given is the translation of the DNA. The rearrangement uses TRDV2 and TRDJ2; TRDD3 matches at 11 bases. The DNA end is more similar to TRDJ1, so the J call may be wrong. The CDR3 has 17 amino acids. Germline CDR1 reads GEAIGNYY; CDR2 reads EKD. The chain's CDR3 is CACDVDWGIRLTAQLIF. In nucleotides, the CDR3 is TGTGCCTGTGACGTCGACTGGGGGATAAGGTTGACAGCACAACTCATCTTT.

This clone was seen more than once but under ten times. The protein that TCRdb holds for this DNA derives from a much larger clone and differs from the translated DNA at residue 17, which likely indicates a read error; the protein shown here is translated from the DNA. The J gene is TRDJ1, the V gene TRDV2; 11 bases are shared with TRDD3. The J gene comes from matching the DNA to germline here; TCRdb lacks it. Germline lookup yields CDR1 GEAIGNYY and CDR2 EKD. The CDR3 runs to 21 residues. CDR3 bases: TGTGCCTGTGACACCGTTCTACTGGGGGATAAAAGGGGTCGGAGCACCAATAAACTCATCTTT. Encoded protein: CACDTVLLGDKRGRSTNKLIF.

This clone was detected a few times. This DNA's translation differs at residue 4 from TCRdb's protein, which comes from a much larger clone; a read error is likely, and the protein shown is translated from the DNA. The chain joins TRDV2 to TRDJ3, with TRDD3 matching 12 bases. Since TCRdb gives no J gene, matching the DNA to germline was used here to assign it. The CDR3 is 21 residues long. The germline gives CDR1 GEAIGNYY, CDR2 EKD. The CDR3 coding sequence is TGTGCCTGTTACACCGGGGGACTACTGGGGGATACTGGCTGGGACACCCGACAGATGTTTTTC. Its protein product is CACYTGGLLGDTGWDTRQMFF.

Comments on this clone: A far bigger clonotype differs at one base, so this is likely a read error. The chain combines TRDV1 with TRDJ1; D may be TRDD2 (9 bases). The J gene was not available in TCRdb and was assigned here by matching the DNA to germline segments. Trimming stripped 0 bases from V and 8 bases from J, with 34 bases between. Germline V CDR1 and CDR2: TSWWSYY, QGS. The CDR3 has 21 amino acids. The CDR3 coding sequence is TGTGCTCTTGGGGAACTCCCCCTCAATGGCCTTCCTACTGCTGGGGGACGAAAACTCATCTTT. Its protein is CALGELPLNGLPTAGGRKLIF.

This clone was counted between two and nine times. The protein TCRdb lists belongs to a much larger clone and differs from this DNA's translation at residue 20, which points to a read error; the protein shown is made from the DNA. The chain employs TRDV1 and TRDJ1, with TRDD2 matching over 8 bases. TCRdb is silent on the J gene; assignment here came from matching the DNA to germline. The CDR3 runs to 24 residues. Germline CDR1 TSWWSYY, CDR2 QGS. CDR3 sequence reads: CALGDYWSLFLRSGGTPYTNKLIF. The CDR3 DNA reads TGTGCTCTTGGGGATTATTGGTCCCTCTTCCTACGTTCAGGGGGAACACCGTACACCAATAAACTCATCTTT.

This clone was counted only a few times. A read error is likely here: a far larger clone is one base away. Other DNA sequences from this sample encode an identical CDR3 as well. CDR3 residues: CACDTLELNWKGLIF. The CDR3, as DNA: TGCGCCTGTGACACGTTGGAATTAAACTGGAAGGGACTCATCTTT. The chain combines TRDV2 with TRDJ1; the D gene is possibly TRDD3 (5 bases). No J gene is reported in TCRdb; it was inferred here by comparing the DNA with germline. This CDR3 spans 15 amino acids. Germline lookup yields CDR1 GEAIGNYY and CDR2 EKD.

With respect to this clone: TCRdb's entry gives the protein of a much larger clone, which mismatches this DNA's translation at residue 12, likely from a read error; the protein reported here is translated from the DNA. CDR3 region: CALGELVPSYKPASTGGYALTLIF. CDR3 bases: TGTGCTCTTGGGGAACTAGTCCCTAGCTATAAGCCAGCATCGACTGGGGGATACGCTTTAACACTCATCTTT. The rearrangement links TRDV1 to TRDJ1, with 13 bases that match TRDD3. The J gene was missing in TCRdb and was found by matching the end of the DNA to germline. This CDR3 spans 24 amino acids. The germline V gene has CDR1 TSWWSYY and CDR2 QGS. With V trimmed by 0 bases and J by 10 bases, 32 bases remained unmatched.

This clone was seen only a few times. The protein given by TCRdb reflects a much larger clone and differs at residue 3 from this DNA's translation, likely from a read error; the protein shown is the DNA's translation. V gene TRDV1 combines with J gene TRDJ1, with 8 bases fitting TRDD3. Here the J gene was assigned by germline matching of the DNA, as TCRdb has none. Trimming removed 10 bases from V and 1 base from J; junction bases left unmatched: 14. The CDR3 is 16 amino acids. Germline loops: CDR1 TSWWSYY, CDR2 QGS. The CDR3 DNA follows: TGTGCTCCTAGGAAATGGGGGATTTATGGCACCGATAAACTCATCTTT. It encodes CAPRKWGIYGTDKLIF.

This clone was counted many times. The likely explanation is a read error, given a far larger clone one base away. Here the CDR3 reads CALGATLFPAPRLIF. The CDR3 region has the DNA TGTGCTCTTGGGGCGACTCTCTTCCCCGCCCCCAGACTCATCTTT. The chain joins TRDV1 to TRDJ1; D is perhaps TRDD2 (5 bases). The CDR3 has 15 residues. Trimming shortened V by 4 bases and J by 10 bases, and 22 bases separated the two germline ends. Per the germline V gene, CDR1 is TSWWSYY and CDR2 is QGS.

This clone occurred a few times. The TCRdb protein comes from a much larger clone and disagrees with this DNA's translation at residue 16, likely due to a read error; the protein given here is derived from the DNA. J is TRDJ1 and V is TRDV1; 12 bases match TRDD3. CDR3 length equals 24 residues. Germline V gene data show CDR1 as TSWWSYY and CDR2 as QGS. V lost 4 bases to trimming and J lost 0 bases; unmatched junction nucleotides: 27. The CDR3 reads CALGVNFPNPDWGILGRNTDKLIF. The CDR3 DNA reads as TGTGCTCTTGGGGTGAACTTCCCAAACCCTGACTGGGGGATACTTGGACGGAACACCGATAAACTCATCTTT.

For this clone: This DNA's translation differs at residue 3 from TCRdb's protein, which comes from a much larger clone; a read error is likely, and the protein shown is translated from the DNA. The chain carries TRDV2 and TRDJ1; the match to TRDD3 covers 8 bases. Here the J gene was assigned by germline matching of the DNA, as TCRdb has none. After removal of 8 bases from V and 4 bases from J, the junction contained 8 bases not matched to a gene. Germline V gene lookup returns CDR1 GEAIGNYY and CDR2 EKD. The CDR3 is 13 residues long. DNA of the CDR3: TGTGCCTATCAACTGGGGGGGGGCGATAAACTCATCTTT. It specifies CAYQLGGGDKLIF.